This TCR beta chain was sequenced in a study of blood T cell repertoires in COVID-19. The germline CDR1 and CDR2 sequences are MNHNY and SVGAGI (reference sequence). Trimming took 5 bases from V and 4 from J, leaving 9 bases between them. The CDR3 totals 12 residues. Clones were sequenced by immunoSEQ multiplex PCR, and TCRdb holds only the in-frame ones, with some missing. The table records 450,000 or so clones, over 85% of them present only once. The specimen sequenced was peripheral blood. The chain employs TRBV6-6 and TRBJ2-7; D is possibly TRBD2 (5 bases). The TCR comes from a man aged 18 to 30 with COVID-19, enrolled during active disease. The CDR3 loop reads CASSPGDYEQYF. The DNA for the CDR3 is TGTGCCAGCAGTCCCGGGGATTACGAGCAGTACTTC.